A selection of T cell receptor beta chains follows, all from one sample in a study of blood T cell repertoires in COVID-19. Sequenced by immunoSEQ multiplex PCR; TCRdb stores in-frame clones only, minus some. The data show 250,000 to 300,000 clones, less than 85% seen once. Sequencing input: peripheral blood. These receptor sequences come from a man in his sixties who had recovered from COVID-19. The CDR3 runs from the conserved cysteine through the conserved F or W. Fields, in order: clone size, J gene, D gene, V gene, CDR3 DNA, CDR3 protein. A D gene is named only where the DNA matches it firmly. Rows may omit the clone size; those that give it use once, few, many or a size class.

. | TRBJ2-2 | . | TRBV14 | TGTGCCAGCAGCCAAGACTGGAGCACCGGGGAGCTGTTTTTT | CASSQDWSTGELFF
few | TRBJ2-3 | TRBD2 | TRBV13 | TGTGCCAGCAGCTTCCGGACTAGCGGGGGCAATACGCAGTATTTT | CASSFRTSGGNTQYF
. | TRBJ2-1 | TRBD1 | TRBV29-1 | TGCAGCGTTGAAGGGACAGGGGGCGCGTACAATGAGCAGTTCTTC | CSVEGTGGAYNEQFF
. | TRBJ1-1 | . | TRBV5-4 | TGTGCCAGCAGCTTGGTGAACAGGAACACTGAAGCTTTCTTT | CASSLVNRNTEAFF
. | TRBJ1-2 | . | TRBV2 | TGTGCCAGCAGTGTCCCAGGGTCTATCTATGGCTACACCTTC | CASSVPGSIYGYTF
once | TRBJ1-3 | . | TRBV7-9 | TGTGCCAGCAGCCAATTCGCGGACATCCACAACTCTGGAAACACCATATATTTT | CASSQFADIHNSGNTIYF
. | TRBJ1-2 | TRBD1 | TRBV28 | TGTGCCAGCAGGGGGGGTCACGGGACAGCTAACTATGGCTACACCTTC | CASRGGHGTANYGYTF
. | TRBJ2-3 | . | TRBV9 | TGTGCCAGCAGCGTAGGGTGGGGTTTATCAGGGGGAGGAGATGCGCAGTATTTT | CASSVGWGLSGGGDAQYF
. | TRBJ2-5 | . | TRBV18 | TGTGCCAGCTCACCGGTTGAGGAGACCCAGTACTTC | CASSPVEETQYF
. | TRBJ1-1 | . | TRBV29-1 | TGCAGCGTTGAATCGGGGAACACTGAAGCTTTCTTT | CSVESGNTEAFF
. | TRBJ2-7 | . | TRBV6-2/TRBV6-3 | TGTGCCAGCAGTTACGGGCCCAGCTACGAGCAGTACTTC | CASSYGPSYEQYF
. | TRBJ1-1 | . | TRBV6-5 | TGTGCCAGCAACCCAACAGGGAACACTGAAGCTTTCTTT | CASNPTGNTEAFF
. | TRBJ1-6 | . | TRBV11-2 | TGTGCCAGCAGCGCTGCGGGAGTCGGGGGTTCACCCCTCCACTTT | CASSAAGVGGSPLHF
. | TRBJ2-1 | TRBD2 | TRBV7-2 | TGTGCCAGCAGCCCTAGCGGGGCCTACAATGAGCAGTTCTTC | CASSPSGAYNEQFF
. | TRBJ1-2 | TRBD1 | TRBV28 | TGTGCCAGCAGATTTCGACAGGGGGCGTACTATGGCTACACCTTC | CASRFRQGAYYGYTF
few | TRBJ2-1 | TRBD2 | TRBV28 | TGTGCCAGCAGAGTCACCGGGACTAACCGTTACAATGAGCAGTTCTTC | CASRVTGTNRYNEQFF
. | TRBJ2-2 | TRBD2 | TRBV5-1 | TGCGCCAGCAGCTTCCTGGGACTAGCGGGACAGAACACCGGGGAGCTGTTTTTT | CASSFLGLAGQNTGELFF
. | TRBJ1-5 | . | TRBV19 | TGTGCCAGTAGATACAGGGAGATCAATCAGCCCCAGCATTTT | CASRYREINQPQHF
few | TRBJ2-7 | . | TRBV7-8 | TGTGCCAGCAGCTTAGACGCGGGGATATCTACCTCCTACGAGCAGTACTTC | CASSLDAGISTSYEQYF
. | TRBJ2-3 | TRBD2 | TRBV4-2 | TGTGCCAGCAGGCTAGCGGGGGGGGGCGCAGATACGCAGTATTTT | CASRLAGGGADTQYF
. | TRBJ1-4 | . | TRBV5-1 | TGCGCCAGCAGCTCCTGGGGAGGGAGGAATGAAAAACTGTTTTTT | CASSSWGGRNEKLFF
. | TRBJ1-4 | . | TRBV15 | TGTGCCACCAGCAAGGGGGAACTGGCAAATGAAAAACTGTTTTTT | CATSKGELANEKLFF
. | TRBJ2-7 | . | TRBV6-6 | TGTGCCAGCAGTCCGGGGTTGGGGGCTTCCTACGAGCAGTACTTC | CASSPGLGASYEQYF
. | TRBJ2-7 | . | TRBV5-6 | TGTGCCAGCAGCCGACAGGAGTCCTACGAGCAGTACTTC | CASSRQESYEQYF
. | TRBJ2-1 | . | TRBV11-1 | TGTGCCAGCAGCTTAGGGGGGGAGAGTTACAATGAGCAGTTCTTC | CASSLGGESYNEQFF
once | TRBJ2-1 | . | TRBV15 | TGTGCCACCAGCAGAGTAGAGAATGAGCAGTTCTTC | CATSRVENEQFF
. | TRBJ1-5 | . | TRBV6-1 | TGTGCCAGCAGTGAAGTTAGTGTCAATCAGCCCCAGCATTTT | CASSEVSVNQPQHF
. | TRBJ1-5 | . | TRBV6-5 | TGTGCCAGCAGTTACCGACAGAATCAGCCCCAGCATTTT | CASSYRQNQPQHF
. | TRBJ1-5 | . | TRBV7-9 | TGTGCCAGCAGCTTTTCGGGTAGCAATCAGCCCCAGCATTTT | CASSFSGSNQPQHF
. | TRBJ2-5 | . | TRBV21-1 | TGTGCCAGCAGCAAAGAAATCCCCAAATCGTCGGCTAGCGGGAGAGGGAGTAGAGAGACCCAGTACTTC | CASSKEIPKSSASGRGSRETQYF
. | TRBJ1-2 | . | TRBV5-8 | TGTGCCAGCAGCTTGGGGCAGGACTATGGCTACACCTTC | CASSLGQDYGYTF
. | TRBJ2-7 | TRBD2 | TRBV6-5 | TGTGCCAGCAGCCGTGTTACTAGCGCTTCCTACGAGCAGTACTTC | CASSRVTSASYEQYF
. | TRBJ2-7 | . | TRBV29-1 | TGCAGCGTTGAAGCTGGGGGCCGGACGCAGTACTTC | CSVEAGGRTQYF
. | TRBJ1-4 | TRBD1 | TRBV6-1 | TGTGCCAGCAGTGAGACCGGGACAGGGAACGAAAAACTGTTTTTT | CASSETGTGNEKLFF
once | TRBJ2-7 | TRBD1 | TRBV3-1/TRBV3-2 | TGTGCCAGCAGCCTCGGAACGACAGGGCGGTACGAGCAGTACTTC | CASSLGTTGRYEQYF
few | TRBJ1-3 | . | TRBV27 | TGTGCCAGCAGCATTACAGCTTCTGGAAACACCATATATTTT | CASSITASGNTIYF
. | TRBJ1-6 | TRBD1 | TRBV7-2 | TGTGCCAGCAGCCGTAAGGGACAGGGAGTAAATTCACCCCTCCACTTT | CASSRKGQGVNSPLHF
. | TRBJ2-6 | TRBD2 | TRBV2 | TGTGCCAGCAGTGAAGCGCTTCTAGCGGGAGAGTCATTAGGGGCCAACGTCCTGACTTTC | CASSEALLAGESLGANVLTF
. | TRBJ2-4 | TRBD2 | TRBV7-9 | TGTGCCAGCAGCCACGTAGATATTCCGGGAGGGCGTGACATTCAGTACTTC | CASSHVDIPGGRDIQYF
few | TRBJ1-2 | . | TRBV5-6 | TGTGCCAGCAGCCCCCTAGAGGGGGACGTGTACTATGGCTACACCTTC | CASSPLEGDVYYGYTF
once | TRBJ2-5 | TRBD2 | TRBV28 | TGTGCCAGCAGCGCGGGGGGGCCTTTAGAGACCCAGTACTTC | CASSAGGPLETQYF